This T cell receptor beta chain was captured by sequencing in a study of shared clonotypes between healthy human individuals. Sequencing was performed with immunoSEQ multiplex PCR; in TCRdb, only in-frame clones are kept and a portion is missing. Counted here are fewer than 1.8 million clones, approximately 98.5% occurring once; the ten biggest clones make up 0.36%. Those who donated, Caucasian adults without exception, all lived in Nashville, Tennessee. The CDR3 is 15 amino acids. V was clipped by 2 bases and J by 0 bases, with 11 bases between them. CDR1 LGHNA and CDR2 YSLEER come from the germline V gene. This clone was observed once.

The rearrangement links TRBV4-3 to TRBJ2-7, with no clear D. Sequenced input: naive CD4+ T cells sorted from blood. Subset: CD45RA+ positively selected. This TCR derives from a man aged 25-40 years in good health. CDR3 bases: TGCGCCAGCAGCCAACTGGGGATTAACTCCTACGAGCAGTACTTC. This gives the protein CASSQLGINSYEQYF.